This entry is about one TCR beta chain. There is no known antigen for this receptor. There are no base qualities to consult, and no much larger clone falls within one base. The data belong to a study of control samples from healthy donors and cancer patients (dated by TCRdb to about 2020). Library preparation was by the immunoSEQ multiplex PCR assay. Held by TCRdb, this immuneACCESS table contains in-frame sequences only and omits some clones. Under half of the omission traces to an unresolved V gene where checked; the cause of the rest is unknown. The sample table records around 59,000 clones; under 95% of these occur just once. The top ten constitute around 1.7% of the sample. Taken from the germline V gene, the CDR1 and CDR2 loops are KGHSH and LQKENI. CDR3 length: 16 amino acids, cysteine to phenylalanine. Of the read, only the CDR3 DNA is kept; its 48 bases are in frame from base 1. Clipping removes 3 bases from V and 1 base from J, with 7 as the unmatched junction base count.

This clonotype originated in a man in his forties with colorectal cancer. This receptor chain uses TRBV18 and TRBJ2-7; 9 central bases correspond to TRBD1. The specimen was PBMCs. The CDR3 region reads CASSPRTGETSYEQYF. The bases are TGTGCCAGCTCACCTCGGACAGGGGAGACGTCCTACGAGCAGTACTTC.